Listed here is a single T cell receptor beta chain. Its antigen is still unknown. This entry comes from a study of vaccination and CD4 T cells after COVID-19. Study in general: A median of around 70 days (range 14 to 241) separated dose two from the taking of post-vaccine samples.

The assay that was used to sequence DNA from cultured CD4+ T cells was the Oncomine TCR Beta short-read assay. TCRdb re-called the PCR reads through MiXCR, storing one row per CDR3 protein. The sample has about 20,000 distinct CDR3 sequences; roughly 55% are singletons. Treatment defined: approximately 11-day PBMC culture with coronavirus spike peptide pools or control peptides (ViraFEST assay). V gave up 6 bases and J gave up 2 bases, with 17 bases separating them. The CDR3 totals 15 residues. Germline loops: CDR1 MNHNS, CDR2 SASEGT. The sequenced material came from CD4+ T cells from blood, cultured in vitro. V gene TRBV6-1 combines with J gene TRBJ2-7, with D possibly TRBD2 on 7 matching bases. This receptor was obtained from a human donor who had recovered from COVID-19. The CDR3 coding sequence is TGTGCCAGCAGCTCCGAAGGGGGAGGGACCTACGAGCAGTACTTC. Amino acid sequence: CASSSEGGGTYEQYF.